The rows below give T cell receptor beta chains drawn from one sample of a study of T cells in Graves' hyperthyroidism and ophthalmopathy. TCRdb analysed the multiplex PCR reads with MiXCR anew, one entry per CDR3 protein. The data show approximately 400,000 distinct CDR3 sequences, roughly 15% seen once. Sequencing was carried out using blood. These receptors all stem from a young woman with Graves' ophthalmopathy. Both conserved end residues are part of each CDR3. The D gene is left open where the match is weak. Part of the rows lack a size; the others show once, few, many or a class for expanded clones.

CDR3 DNA | CDR3 protein | J gene | V gene | D gene | clone size
TGTGCCAGCATCCCGGGGTCTAGCGGGGGGGTCCATGAGCAGTTCTTC | CASIPGSSGGVHEQFF | TRBJ2-1 | TRBV28 | TRBD2 | many
TGCAGTGCTAGGCCCGCCGAGAACTATGGCTACACCTTC | CSARPAENYGYTF | TRBJ1-2 | TRBV20-1 | . | many
TGTGCCAGCAGTCCCGAATGGACTAGCATAGAGACCCAGTACTTC | CASSPEWTSIETQYF | TRBJ2-5 | TRBV12-3/TRBV12-4 | TRBD2 | few
TGTGCCAGCATTCAGGGACAGAGGTCCTACGAGCAGTACTTC | CASIQGQRSYEQYF | TRBJ2-7 | TRBV2 | TRBD1 | .
TGCAGTGCTAGCGGGGGGCCGACGGAGGACGAGCAGTACTTC | CSASGGPTEDEQYF | TRBJ2-7 | TRBV20-1 | . | many
TGTGCCAGCACCGCGACAGGGGCGAACTATGGCTACACCTTC | CASTATGANYGYTF | TRBJ1-2 | TRBV12-3/TRBV12-4 | TRBD1 | many
TGTGCCAGCAGTTTTGGATCGGGGGGTGGCTATGGCTACACCTTC | CASSFGSGGGYGYTF | TRBJ1-2 | TRBV7-9 | . | few
TGTGCCAGCAGCGGGGGAGGACTAGATTTGGAGACCCAGTACTTC | CASSGGGLDLETQYF | TRBJ2-5 | TRBV7-9 | TRBD2 | many
TGTGCCAGCACGGACAGGGGCAATCAGCCCCAGCATTTT | CASTDRGNQPQHF | TRBJ1-5 | TRBV28 | TRBD1 | many
TGTGCCAGCAGCTTAGTTCCAGGGGTCGGCTATGGCTACACCTTC | CASSLVPGVGYGYTF | TRBJ1-2 | TRBV11-2 | . | few
TGTGCCAGCAGCCATTCGGAAGCTTTCTTT | CASSHSEAFF | TRBJ1-1 | TRBV16 | . | many
TGTGCCAGCAGTTTGGTGACAGGGGCGGCATATGGTGGCAATCAGCCCCAGCATTTT | CASSLVTGAAYGGNQPQHF | TRBJ1-5 | TRBV12-3/TRBV12-4 | TRBD1 | many
TGTGCCAGCAGTTTATCTGAGACAGGGCACTATGGCTACACCTTC | CASSLSETGHYGYTF | TRBJ1-2 | TRBV28 | TRBD1 | few
TGTGCCAGCAGCTTAGCGGGGGCCCAGGGCGAGCAGTACTTC | CASSLAGAQGEQYF | TRBJ2-7 | TRBV7-2 | . | many
TGCAGCGTTGCTTACAGAACTAACACTGAAGCTTTCTTT | CSVAYRTNTEAFF | TRBJ1-1 | TRBV29-1 | . | many
TGTGCCAGCTCTACCAGGACAGGCTACAATGAGCAGTTCTTC | CASSTRTGYNEQFF | TRBJ2-1 | TRBV18 | TRBD1 | .